Here is one T cell receptor (beta chain) with its context. Its antigen is as yet unknown. TCRdb reprocessed the RT-PCR reads with MiXCR, giving one entry per CDR3 protein. The table lists about 570,000 distinct CDR3 sequences, over 9.5% of them singletons. This CDR3 comprises 14 residues. Germline V gives CDR1 KGHSY, CDR2 FQNENV. Trimming stripped 4 bases from V and 2 bases from J, with 12 bases between. The data were obtained in a study of response to subunit inactivated influenza vaccine. Findings and limits, study-wide: Authors suggested each seasonal influenza vaccination recruits few new T cells.

The sequence came from a man aged 50-59 years who received an inactivated influenza vaccine. Specimen: PBMCs from blood, collected on the day of vaccination. The rearrangement uses TRBV16 and TRBJ2-7, with D unresolved. The CDR3 reads CASSLASQAYEQYF. The CDR3 DNA sequence: TGTGCCAGCAGCCTCGCTTCCCAAGCCTACGAGCAGTACTTC.